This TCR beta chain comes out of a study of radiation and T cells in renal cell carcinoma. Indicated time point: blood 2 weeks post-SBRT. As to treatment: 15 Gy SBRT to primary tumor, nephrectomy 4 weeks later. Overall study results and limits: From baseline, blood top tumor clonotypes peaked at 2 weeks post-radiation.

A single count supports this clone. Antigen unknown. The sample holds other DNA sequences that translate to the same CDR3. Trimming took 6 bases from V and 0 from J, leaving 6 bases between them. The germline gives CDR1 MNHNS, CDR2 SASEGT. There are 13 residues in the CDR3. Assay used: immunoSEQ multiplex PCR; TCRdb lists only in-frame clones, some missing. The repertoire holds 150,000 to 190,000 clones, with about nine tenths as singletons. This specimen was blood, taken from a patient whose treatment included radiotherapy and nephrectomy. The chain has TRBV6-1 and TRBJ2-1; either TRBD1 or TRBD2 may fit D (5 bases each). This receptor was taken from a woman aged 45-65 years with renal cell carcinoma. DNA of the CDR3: TGTGCCAGCAGGGGGACCTCCTACAATGAGCAGTTCTTC. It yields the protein CASRGTSYNEQFF.